Following are 29 T cell receptor beta chains from one sample sequenced in a study of OX40 agonist ivuxolimab in advanced cancers. Produced via immunoSEQ multiplex PCR; TCRdb's table is partial and in-frame only. The table records about 38,000 clones, roughly 80% of them present only once. This sample comprised CD4+ or CD8+ T cells sorted from blood, obtained in a trial of the OX40 agonist ivuxolimab. The receptors derive from an adult with an advanced solid tumor such as melanoma, head and neck, liver or kidney cancer.

This chain links TRBV7-8 with TRBJ1-3; D uncertain. Looked up from germline, CDR1 is SGHVS and CDR2 is FQNEAQ. The V gene lost 1 base and the J gene lost 4 bases, with 11 bases spanning the gap. CDR3 length equals 15 residues. CDR3 coding DNA: TGTGCCAGCAGCTTAGGGACGACGGGGGGAAACACCATATATTTT. Protein product: CASSLGTTGGNTIYF.

This chain joins TRBV28 and TRBJ1-3, with a possible D match to TRBD1 (5 bases). V gave up 9 bases and J gave up 2 bases, with 20 bases separating them. Germline loops: CDR1 MDHEN, CDR2 SYDVKM. The CDR3 spans 16 residues. CDR3 sequence reads: CARTPTGRGTGNTIYF. The CDR3 DNA follows: TGTGCCAGAACCCCGACGGGAAGGGGTACTGGAAACACCATATATTTT. Full variable domain (remainder filled in from reference TRBV28 and TRBJ1-3): DVKVTQSSRYLVKRTGEKVFLECVQDMDHENMFWYRQDPGLGLRLIYFSYDVKMKEKGDIPEGYSVSREKKERFSLILESASTNQTSMYLCARTPTGRGTGNTIYFGEGSWLTVV.

The chain links TRBV29-1 to TRBJ2-7; perhaps D is TRBD1 or TRBD2 (6 bases each). The V gene lost 8 bases and the J gene lost 5 bases, with 13 bases spanning the gap. The CDR3 consists of 11 residues. CDR1 is SQVTM, CDR2 ANQGSEA, per germline. CDR3 bases: TGCAGCTCCCACAGGGAGGACGAGCAGTACTTC. Residues: CSSHREDEQYF.

V usage is TRBV7-9 and J usage is TRBJ2-3, with D possibly being TRBD1 (6 bases). From germline, CDR1 is SEHNR and CDR2 FQNEAQ (reference sequence). The CDR3 sequence is 16 residues long. V was cut by 3 bases and J by 3 bases, with 16 bases left in between. The CDR3 region is CASSFGGPFETDTQYF. In DNA form, the CDR3 reads TGTGCCAGCAGCTTTGGGGGCCCGTTTGAAACAGATACGCAGTATTTT. Combining the CDR3 with reference TRBV7-9 and TRBJ2-3 gives the whole variable domain DTGVSQNPRHKITKRGQNVTFRCDPISEHNRLYWYRQTLGQGPEFLTYFQNEAQLEKSRLLSDRFSAERPKGSFSTLEIQRTEQGDSAMYLCASSFGGPFETDTQYFGPGTRLTVL.

This clone has only one observation. The chain recombines TRBV7-2 with TRBJ2-1, with D tentatively TRBD2 (5 bases). This CDR3 is 13 amino acids long. V lost 4 bases, J lost 7 bases, and 11 bases lay in between. Germline V gene sequence: CDR1 SGHTA, CDR2 FQGNSA. The CDR3 coding sequence is TGTGCCAGCAGCTATAGAGGGCCAAATGAGCAGTTCTTC. Its protein is CASSYRGPNEQFF.

CDR3 loop: CASSLAWSGFAGELFF. The CDR3 DNA is TGCGCCAGCAGCTTGGCGTGGTCGGGCTTCGCCGGGGAGCTGTTTTTT. V is TRBV5-1 and J is TRBJ2-2; D is unresolved. The germline gives CDR1 SGHRS, CDR2 YFSETQ. The CDR3 is 16 residues long. Trimming cost V 0 bases and J 6 bases, with 15 bases left between them.

This chain joins TRBV28 and TRBJ1-1; D unclear. Germline loops: CDR1 MDHEN, CDR2 SYDVKM. The CDR3 is made up of 12 amino acids. V lost 5 bases and J lost 1, with 5 bases in between. CDR3 in amino acids: CASSIPNTEAFF. In DNA, the CDR3 is TGTGCCAGCAGTATACCGAACACTGAAGCTTTCTTT.

The rearrangement joins TRBV20-1 to TRBJ1-1; D not resolved. The CDR3 runs to 11 residues. V shed 5 bases and J shed 4 bases, with 8 bases lying between them. Germline V gene sequence: CDR1 DFQATT, CDR2 SNEGSKA (reference sequence). CDR3 amino acids: CSALRSTEAFF. Written as DNA, the CDR3 is TGCAGTGCTCTGAGGAGCACTGAAGCTTTCTTT.

This clone was picked up one time. CDR3 region: CAWRGKGADGYTF. CDR3 bases: TGTGCCTGGAGGGGGAAGGGGGCCGATGGCTACACCTTC. V gene TRBV30 combines with J gene TRBJ1-2, with TRBD1 identical over 7 bases. V shed 3 bases, J shed 6 bases, and the junction held 7 bases outside the gene matches. Germline V lookup: CDR1 GTSNPN, CDR2 SVGIG (reference sequence). The CDR3 loop spans 13 amino acids.

By share, this clone ranks as medium-sized. The rearrangement joins TRBV5-1 to TRBJ1-2; perhaps TRBD1 as D (6 bases). CDR1 SGHRS and CDR2 YFSETQ come from the germline V gene. Trimming shortened V by 2 bases and J by 6 bases, and 11 bases separated the two germline ends. This CDR3 contains 13 residues. The CDR3 protein is CASSFVQGDGYTF. CDR3 nucleotide sequence: TGCGCCAGCAGCTTTGTACAGGGAGATGGCTACACCTTC.

V and J are TRBV5-1 and TRBJ2-1, with 7 bases identical to TRBD1. The germline V gene encodes CDR1 SGHRS and CDR2 YFSETQ. The V segment lost 3 bases and the J segment 1 base; nucleotides outside the gene matches: 4. This CDR3 has 15 residues. This chain's CDR3 is CASSSRQGSYNEQFF. CDR3 nucleotide sequence: TGCGCCAGCAGCTCACGACAGGGTTCCTACAATGAGCAGTTCTTC.

A single count supports this clone. The V gene is TRBV6-6, the J gene TRBJ2-5; 8 positions agree with TRBD1. Germline CDR1 reads MNHNY; CDR2 reads SVGAGI (reference sequence). This CDR3 has 13 amino acids. Losses at the gene ends were 7 bases for V and 4 bases for J; bases not matched to a gene: 5. CDR3 nucleotide sequence: TGTGCCAGCACCCTTGACAGGGGAGAGACCCAGTACTTC. Protein sequence: CASTLDRGETQYF.

The chain recombines TRBV6-6 with TRBJ1-3; 8 bases are shared with TRBD1. The V and J ends lost 3 bases and 0 bases, in that order; junction bases with no gene match: 4. The CDR3 loop spans 16 amino acids. Germline V gene lookup returns CDR1 MNHNY and CDR2 SVGAGI (reference sequence). CDR3 region: CASSYPGTGSGNTIYF. CDR3 nucleotides: TGTGCCAGCAGTTATCCCGGGACAGGCTCTGGAAACACCATATATTTT.

The V and J genes are TRBV18 and TRBJ2-1; TRBD1 matches at 9 bases. Germline V gene sequence: CDR1 KGHSH, CDR2 LQKENI. The CDR3 covers 16 residues. Unmatched junction bases numbered 11, after V lost 3 bases and J lost 8 bases. The DNA for the CDR3 is TGTGCCAGCTCACCTCCCCGGGACAGGGCTGGGTATGAGCAGTTCTTC. Residues: CASSPPRDRAGYEQFF.

This chain connects TRBV11-3 to TRBJ2-1, with 12 bases matching TRBD2. The germline V gene encodes CDR1 SGHNT and CDR2 YENEEA. V was clipped by 1 base and J by 6 bases; unmatched bases: 1. CDR3 length: 15 residues. CDR3 residues: CASSLGTSGTNEQFF. CDR3 nucleotides: TGTGCCAGCAGCTTAGGGACTAGCGGGACCAATGAGCAGTTCTTC.

V gene TRBV28 combines with J gene TRBJ1-5; D remains ambiguous. V was trimmed by 2 bases and J by 0 bases, leaving 11 bases between them. The V gene's germline CDR1 is MDHEN and CDR2 SYDVKM. The CDR3 extends over 16 amino acids. This CDR3 reads CASSLRYGYSNQPQHF. DNA of the CDR3: TGTGCCAGCAGTTTACGATACGGGTATAGCAATCAGCCCCAGCATTTT.

In DNA form, the CDR3 reads TGTGCCAGCAGCTTGGGGCTAGCGGGAGTGCACGAGCAGTACTTC. Translated, it gives CASSLGLAGVHEQYF. V gene TRBV11-1 combines with J gene TRBJ2-7; 10 bases align to TRBD2. Germline V lookup: CDR1 SGHAT, CDR2 FQDESV (reference sequence). CDR3 length: 15 residues. The V and J ends lost 3 bases and 5 bases, in that order; junction bases with no gene match: 7.

This sequence joins TRBV2 and TRBJ2-1; the D is unclear. There are 15 residues in the CDR3. V lost 6 bases, J lost 8 bases, and 20 bases lay in between. CDR1 is SNHLY and CDR2 is FYNNEI in the germline V gene. This CDR3 is CASRETDQPSDEQFF. The CDR3 DNA follows: TGTGCCAGCAGAGAAACGGACCAGCCGTCGGATGAGCAGTTCTTC.

This sequence joins TRBV7-8 and TRBJ2-3; a weak D match, TRBD2 (7 bases). The ends were cut back, 1 base at V and 0 bases at J, with 20 bases in the middle. The germline V gene encodes CDR1 SGHVS and CDR2 FQNEAQ. The CDR3 has 19 residues. Written as DNA, the CDR3 is TGTGCCAGCAGCTTAGAGGTGCGGGGGCTAGCCTCTAGCACAGATACGCAGTATTTT. Amino acids: CASSLEVRGLASSTDTQYF.

This chain links TRBV28 with TRBJ2-1; 14 positions agree with TRBD2. CDR1 and CDR2 (germline): MDHEN, SYDVKM. The CDR3 contains 16 residues. J was trimmed by 3 bases and V by 5 bases; bases with no gene match: 3. The chain's CDR3 is CASSPGTSGSYNEQFF. CDR3 coding DNA: TGTGCCAGCAGTCCCGGGACTAGCGGGAGCTACAATGAGCAGTTCTTC.

The chain employs TRBV19 and TRBJ2-1; no firm D call. CDR3 length equals 12 residues. In germline, CDR1 is LNHDA, CDR2 SQIVND (reference sequence). V was clipped by 3 bases and J by 5 bases, with 5 bases between them. This chain's CDR3 is CASSIQDNEQFF. Here the CDR3 DNA reads TGTGCCAGTAGTATTCAAGACAATGAGCAGTTCTTC.

The chain carries TRBV5-4 and TRBJ2-1; TRBD2 aligns across 8 bases. The CDR3 covers 16 residues. In germline, CDR1 is SGHNT, CDR2 YYREEE (reference sequence). J was trimmed by 4 bases and V by 0 bases; bases with no gene match: 6. In DNA form, the CDR3 reads TGTGCCAGCAGCTTGGGGGGAGCGGGAGCTTACAATGAGCAGTTCTTC. The encoded protein is CASSLGGAGAYNEQFF.

This clone was seen a few times. This same CDR3 is encoded by further DNA sequences in the sample. CDR3 sequence (DNA): TGTGCCAGTAGCCCACTAGCGGACCAAGAGACCCAGTACTTC. It yields the protein CASSPLADQETQYF. The J gene is TRBJ2-5, the V gene TRBV19, with 8 bases that match TRBD2. The CDR3 covers 14 residues. Germline V gives CDR1 LNHDA, CDR2 SQIVND (reference sequence). V was clipped by 6 bases and J by 0 bases; unmatched bases: 3.

The chain has TRBV7-2 and TRBJ1-3, with TRBD1 matching over 9 bases. The ends lost 3 bases at V and 3 bases at J; junction bases unmatched: 0. Germline CDR1 and CDR2: SGHTA and FQGNSA. There are 14 residues in the CDR3. The CDR3 loop is CASSLTGGGNTIYF. The CDR3 bases are TGTGCCAGCAGCTTGACAGGGGGTGGAAACACCATATATTTT.

The chain links TRBV10-1 to TRBJ2-3, with 16 bases that match TRBD2. Germline V gene sequence: CDR1 WNHNN, CDR2 SYGVQD (reference sequence). J lost 8 bases, V lost 3 bases, and 8 bases had no gene match. There are 17 residues in the CDR3. CDR3 in amino acids: CASSDPGTSGRAPTQYF. The CDR3 region has the DNA TGCGCCAGCAGTGATCCCGGGACTAGCGGGAGGGCCCCTACGCAGTATTTT.

The chain joins TRBV10-1 to TRBJ2-3; 8 bases are shared with TRBD1. Germline trimming cut 1 base from V and 3 bases from J; bases unmatched to any gene: 6. Germline V gene sequence: CDR1 WNHNN, CDR2 SYGVQD (reference sequence). CDR3 length equals 16 residues. CDR3 sequence reads: CASSEYRTGFTDTQYF. CDR3 DNA sequence: TGCGCCAGCAGTGAGTACAGGACAGGGTTTACAGATACGCAGTATTTT.

This clone was detected a few times. The chain links TRBV11-1 to TRBJ2-5; D unclear. The V and J ends lost 5 bases and 7 bases respectively, with 14 bases between them. The V gene's germline CDR1 is SGHAT and CDR2 FQDESV (reference sequence). CDR3 size: 13 residues. This chain's CDR3 is CASSPGPVGTQYF. CDR3 coding DNA: TGTGCCAGCAGCCCAGGCCCGGTTGGGACCCAGTACTTC. The whole variable domain, filled in from reference TRBV11-1 and TRBJ2-5, reads EAEVAQSPRYKITEKSQAVAFWCDPISGHATLYWYRQILGQGPELLVQFQDESVVDDSQLPKDRFSAERLKGVDSTLKIQPAELGDSAMYLCASSPGPVGTQYFGPGTRLLVL.

This clone appeared a single time. The CDR3 nucleotides read TGTGCCAGCACCCCTCGTCCTAGCGGGAAATACGAGCAGTACTTC. As protein: CASTPRPSGKYEQYF. The chain couples TRBV27 to TRBJ2-7; 9 nucleotides match TRBD2. V shed 7 bases, J shed 4 bases, and the junction held 11 bases outside the gene matches. The CDR3 has 15 residues. The V gene's germline CDR1 is MNHEY and CDR2 SMNVEV (reference sequence).

The gene calls are TRBV19 and TRBJ2-6; TRBD1 might be the D (6 bases). Trimming removed 7 bases from V and 0 bases from J, with 19 bases in between. Looked up from germline, CDR1 is LNHDA and CDR2 is SQIVND (reference sequence). This CDR3 is built from 18 residues. The CDR3 reads CASTTTGTPYSGANVLTF. CDR3 nucleotide sequence: TGTGCCAGTACCACCACCGGGACACCATACTCTGGGGCCAACGTCCTGACTTTC.